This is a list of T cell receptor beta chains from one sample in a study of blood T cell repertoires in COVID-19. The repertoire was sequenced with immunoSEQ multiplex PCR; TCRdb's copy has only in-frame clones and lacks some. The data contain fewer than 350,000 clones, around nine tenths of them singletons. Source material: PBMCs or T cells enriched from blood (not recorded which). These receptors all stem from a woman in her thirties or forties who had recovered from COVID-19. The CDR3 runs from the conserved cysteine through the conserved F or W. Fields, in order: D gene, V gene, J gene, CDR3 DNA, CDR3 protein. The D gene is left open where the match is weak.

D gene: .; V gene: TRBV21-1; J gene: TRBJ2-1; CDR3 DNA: TGTGCCAGCAGCAAACGACAGGGTAGGGATGAGCAGTTCTTC; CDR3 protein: CASSKRQGRDEQFF
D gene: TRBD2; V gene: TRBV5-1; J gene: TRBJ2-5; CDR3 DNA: TGCGCCAGCAGCCAAGTACTAGCGGGGTACCAAGAGACCCAGTACTTC; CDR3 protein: CASSQVLAGYQETQYF
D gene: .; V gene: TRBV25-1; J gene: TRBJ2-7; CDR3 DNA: TGTGCCAGCAGTTACGGGGTCTCCTACGAGCAGTACTTC; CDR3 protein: CASSYGVSYEQYF
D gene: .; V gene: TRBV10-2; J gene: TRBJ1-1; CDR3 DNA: TGCGCCAGCAGTGAACCAGGGGCGGGGAACACTGAAGCTTTCTTT; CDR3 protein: CASSEPGAGNTEAFF
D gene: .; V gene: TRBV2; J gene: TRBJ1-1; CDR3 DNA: TGTGCCAGCACTAAAGACAGACCCGGGAACACTGAAGCTTTCTTT; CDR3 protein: CASTKDRPGNTEAFF
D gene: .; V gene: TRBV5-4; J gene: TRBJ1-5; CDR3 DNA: TGTGCCAGCAGCTTCGGGGGGAATAGCAATCAGCCCCAGCATTTT; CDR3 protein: CASSFGGNSNQPQHF
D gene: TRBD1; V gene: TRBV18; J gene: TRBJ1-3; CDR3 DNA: TGTGCCAGCTCACCGGGACAGGGGGCCACTGGAAACACCATATATTTT; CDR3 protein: CASSPGQGATGNTIYF
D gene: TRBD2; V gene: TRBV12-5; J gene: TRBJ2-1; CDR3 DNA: TGTGCTAGTGGTTTGTTGGTAGTAGCGGGAGGTGGTAATGAGCAGTTCTTC; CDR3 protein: CASGLLVVAGGGNEQFF
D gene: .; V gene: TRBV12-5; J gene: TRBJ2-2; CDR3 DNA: TGTGCTAGTGGTTTGTCCCCTCGGATCTCGGGGACCGGGGAGCTGTTTTTT; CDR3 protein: CASGLSPRISGTGELFF
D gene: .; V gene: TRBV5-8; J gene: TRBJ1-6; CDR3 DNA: TGTGCCAGCAGCTTGGGACGGGAGAATTCACCCCTCCACTTT; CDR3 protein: CASSLGRENSPLHF
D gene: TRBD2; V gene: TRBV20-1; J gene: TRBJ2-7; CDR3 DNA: TGCAGTGCTAGTAGCGGGAGGCGAAGGGACGAGCAGTACTTC; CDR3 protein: CSASSGRRRDEQYF
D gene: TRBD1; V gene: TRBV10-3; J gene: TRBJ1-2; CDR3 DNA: TGTGCCATCAGTGAGTCGACAGGGGAAGGCTATGGCTACACCTTC; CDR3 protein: CAISESTGEGYGYTF
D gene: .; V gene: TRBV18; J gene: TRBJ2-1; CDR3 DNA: TGTGCCAGCTCACCACGAGCTGATGAGCAGTTCTTC; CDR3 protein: CASSPRADEQFF
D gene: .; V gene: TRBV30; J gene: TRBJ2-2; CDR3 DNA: TGTGCCTGGAGTGCCACAGTTAACACCGGGGAGCTGTTTTTT; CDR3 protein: CAWSATVNTGELFF
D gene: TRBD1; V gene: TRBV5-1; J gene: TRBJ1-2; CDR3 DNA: TGCGCCAGCAGCTTTACCGGGACAGGGCATGGCTACACCTTC; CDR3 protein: CASSFTGTGHGYTF
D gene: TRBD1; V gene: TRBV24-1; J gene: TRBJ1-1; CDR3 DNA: TGTGCCACCAGTGAGACCGGGACAGATTACATGAACACTGAAGCTTTCTTT; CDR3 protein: CATSETGTDYMNTEAFF
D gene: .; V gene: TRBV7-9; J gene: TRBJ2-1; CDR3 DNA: TGTGCCAGCAGCTTAGTGGGAGGCCCCAATGAGCAGTTCTTC; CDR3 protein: CASSLVGGPNEQFF
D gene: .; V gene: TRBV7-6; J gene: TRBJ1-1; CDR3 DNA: TGTGCCAGCAGCTTAGTAACAGGGAGAAACACTGAAGCTTTCTTT; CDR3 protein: CASSLVTGRNTEAFF
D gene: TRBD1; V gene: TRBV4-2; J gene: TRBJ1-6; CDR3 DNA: TGTGCCAGCAGCCTCAGGGACAGTCCGAATTCACCCCTCCACTTT; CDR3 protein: CASSLRDSPNSPLHF
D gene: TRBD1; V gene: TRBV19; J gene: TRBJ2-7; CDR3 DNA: TGTGCCAGTAGCCCCGGGACAGGAAGCTACGAGCAGTACTTC; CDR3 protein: CASSPGTGSYEQYF
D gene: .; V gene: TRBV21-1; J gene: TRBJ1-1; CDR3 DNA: TGTGCCAGCAACGGTCTTCCGAACACTGAAGCTTTCTTT; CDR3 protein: CASNGLPNTEAFF
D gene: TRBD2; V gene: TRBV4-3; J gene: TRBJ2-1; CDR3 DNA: TGCGCCAGCAGCCGGGGAGGGCAGTGGGCCTACAATGAGCAGTTCTTC; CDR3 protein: CASSRGGQWAYNEQFF